This record concerns one T cell receptor (beta chain) sequence. Its target antigen remains unknown. Per-base qualities were not stored, and no clone one base away is much larger. The data were taken from a study of blood T cell repertoires in COVID-19 (dated by TCRdb to 2019 to 2021). Concerning the study at large: The collaborator samples originated in the United States, Italy and Spain and spanned the acute and convalescent phases of COVID-19. The material from the prospective study consisted of cDNA or gDNA derived from T cells, B-cell-depleted T cells, or PBMCs. Subjects who had been exposed to COVID-19, were actively infected with it, or had recovered from it provided the deeply sampled blood TCRbeta repertoires that made up the dataset. Where HLA class I and class II types were available, the types were taken from metadata supplied by the sample provider, not from assay-based typing. A de-identified subject ID, COVID-19 status, age in years and sex were almost always included in the sample metadata. Samples were obtained from the ongoing ImmuneRACE study (first 160 participants) and from over a thousand subjects provided by 6 global collaborators. The repertoires were released in a freely available public database meant as a resource for research on the immune response to SARS-CoV-2. Overall results and qualifications from the work: The quantity of clinical and demographic metadata differed by source and by participant and was supplied without curation.

TCRbeta CDR3 regions were amplified from genomic DNA using the immunoSEQ Assay, a bias-controlled multiplex PCR. The paper's processing steps were these. The number of nucleated cells in each sample was estimated from the amplification of reference gene primers within the assay. To quantify the absolute abundance of each unique TCRbeta CDR3 rearrangement, sequence reads were collapsed and filtered. For each sample, productive Simpson clonality was calculated by taking the square root of Simpson's diversity index across productive rearrangements. TCRdb mirrors the immuneACCESS table, restricted to in-frame sequences. Some clones are absent from its copies; in checked studies, under half trace to an unresolved V gene, and the reason for the others is unknown. V and J calls and clone size follow that table, whereas D and trimming were derived from the DNA. This sample lists around 190,000 clones; roughly four fifths were detected once. The ten largest clones represent under 10% of the sample.

The CDR3, from cysteine to phenylalanine, totals 17 residues. Left in the record is the CDR3 DNA by itself, 51 bases read in frame from the first base. V ends up 5 bases short and J 5 bases short, with an unmatched junction base count of 13. The germline V gene supplies CDR1 MDHEN and CDR2 SYDVKM. At one collaborating source in Seattle, patients were enrolled during active infection and were followed longitudinally through the course of disease. Collaborating institutions collected whole blood in K2EDTA tubes following their own protocols. Collaborator samples were shipped for TCRbeta analysis as frozen whole blood, isolated PBMCs, or DNA extracted from either sample type.

This clonotype originated in an older woman with COVID-19, enrolled during active disease. The sequencing input was peripheral blood. The chain is assembled from TRBV28 and TRBJ2-1, with 9 central nucleotides matching TRBD1. Read as DNA, the sequence is TGTGCCAGCAGTAGTCAACCCGGGACAGGGTTCCACAATGAGCAGTTCTTC. It codes for CASSSQPGTGFHNEQFF.